This is a list of T cell receptor beta chains from one sample in a study of blood T cell repertoires in COVID-19. This table comes from immunoSEQ multiplex PCR, and its TCRdb copy is limited to in-frame clones, with some not included. The data hold some 200,000 clones, with 65% to 90% observed a single time. Sequencing was carried out using PBMCs or T cells enriched from blood (not recorded which). Every receptor here comes from a woman between 55 and 75 years old with acute COVID-19. Both conserved end residues are part of each CDR3. D genes are given only for firm matches. For some rows the clone size is stated as once, few or many, or as a class when expanded; others skip it.

v_call	d_call	clone_size	j_call	cdr3_length	cdr3_nt	cdr3_aa
TRBV30	-	-	TRBJ1-2	14	TGTGCCTGGCGTGGGCCGGGGAGCCTTTATGGCTACACCTTC	CAWRGPGSLYGYTF
TRBV27	-	-	TRBJ1-2	13	TGTGCCACAGGACAGACCGCTAACTATGGCTACACCTTC	CATGQTANYGYTF
TRBV7-2	-	-	TRBJ2-1	14	TGTGCCAGCAGCTATAAAAAGGGGCCCCATGAGCAGTTCTTC	CASSYKKGPHEQFF
TRBV6-5	-	once	TRBJ1-4	14	TGTGCCAGCAGATCTTTCCCGGGTAATGAAAAACTGTTTTTT	CASRSFPGNEKLFF
TRBV30	TRBD2	-	TRBJ2-1	14	TGTGCCTGGACGGAGGTAGCGGGAGCGCTTGAGCAGTTCTTC	CAWTEVAGALEQFF
TRBV18	-	once	TRBJ2-1	12	TGTGCCAGCTCCCTCGCGGACAATGAGCAGTTCTTC	CASSLADNEQFF
TRBV10-3	-	-	TRBJ1-1	12	TGTGCCATCACCGGAACCGGGACTGAAGCTTTCTTT	CAITGTGTEAFF
TRBV9	TRBD1	-	TRBJ1-1	15	TGTGCCAGCAGCGCCCGGGACAGGCAGAACACTGAAGCTTTCTTT	CASSARDRQNTEAFF
TRBV29-1	-	-	TRBJ1-2	13	TGCCACGATGGGCGGGAGCCAGGGGAAGGCTACACCTTC	CHDGREPGEGYTF
TRBV28	-	-	TRBJ1-5	16	TGTGCCAGCAGTACTACGACAGAGTATAGCAATCAGCCCCAGCATTTT	CASSTTTEYSNQPQHF
TRBV6-2/TRBV6-3	-	-	TRBJ2-7	15	TGTGCCAGCAGTTACGCCTCCGGGGTCTCCTACGAGCAGTACTTC	CASSYASGVSYEQYF
TRBV11-2	-	-	TRBJ2-5	15	TGTGCCAGCAGCCCCCGGACAGCCGTACAAGAGACCCAGTACTTC	CASSPRTAVQETQYF
TRBV4-1	TRBD1	few	TRBJ1-6	15	TGCGCCAGCAGCCAAGAAACAGGGGCATGGTCACCCCTCCACTTT	CASSQETGAWSPLHF
TRBV5-6	-	-	TRBJ2-7	17	TGTGCCAGCAGCGGGGCCTGGGGGGTCACGGGGAGCTACGAGCAGTACTTC	CASSGAWGVTGSYEQYF
TRBV13	-	-	TRBJ1-2	13	TGTGCCAGCAGCTTCGACCGAGGCTATGGCTACACCTTC	CASSFDRGYGYTF
TRBV3-1/TRBV3-2	-	once	TRBJ2-5	16	TGTGCCAGCAGCCAAGATCCGGGAGCCCGTGGGGAGACCCAGTACTTC	CASSQDPGARGETQYF
TRBV6-2/TRBV6-3	-	-	TRBJ2-7	19	TGTGCCAGCAGTTACTCGACCGGGATGAGGGGCCGGGAGATTTACGAGCAGTACTTC	CASSYSTGMRGREIYEQYF
TRBV5-1	-	-	TRBJ2-5	13	TGCGCCAGCAGCCGTCAGCGGCAAGAGACCCAGTACTTC	CASSRQRQETQYF
TRBV15	-	-	TRBJ2-2	16	TGTGCCACCAGCAGAAAGGGGATCATGAACACCGGGGAGCTGTTTTTT	CATSRKGIMNTGELFF
TRBV19	TRBD2	-	TRBJ2-1	13	TGTGCCACCAGGACTAGCGGGGCATCCGAGCAGTTCTTC	CATRTSGASEQFF
TRBV4-2	-	-	TRBJ1-6	14	TGTGCCAGCAGCCTACAGGGAGCGGATTCACCCCTCCACTTT	CASSLQGADSPLHF
TRBV19	-	-	TRBJ1-2	14	TGTGCCAGTAGTATAGCCAGGGCTCACTATGGCTACACCTTC	CASSIARAHYGYTF
TRBV30	TRBD1	-	TRBJ2-5	13	TGTGCCTGGAGTACAGGGGCTCAGGAGACCCAGTACTTC	CAWSTGAQETQYF
TRBV29-1	-	-	TRBJ2-5	14	TGCAGCGTTGGTCCGGGGGGCTTCGAAGAGACCCAGTACTTC	CSVGPGGFEETQYF
TRBV3-1/TRBV3-2	TRBD1	-	TRBJ1-3	16	TGTGCCAGCAGCCAAGTTGCGACAGGGAATGGAAACACCATATATTTT	CASSQVATGNGNTIYF
TRBV4-2	-	-	TRBJ2-3	15	TGTGCCAGCAGCCAAGAACCAGGGCCCCGGGCTACGCAGTATTTT	CASSQEPGPRATQYF
TRBV25-1	-	-	TRBJ1-2	11	TGTGCCAGCAGGGCGGCCTATGGCTACACCTTC	CASRAAYGYTF
TRBV2	TRBD1	-	TRBJ1-2	14	TGTGCCAGCACTAAGGGACAGCTAAACTATGGCTACACCTTC	CASTKGQLNYGYTF
TRBV10-3	-	-	TRBJ2-2	13	TGTGCCATCAGTGAGAAGGGGACCGGGGAGCTGTTTTTT	CAISEKGTGELFF
TRBV7-9	TRBD1	once	TRBJ2-1	15	TGTGCCAGCAGCTCCTCCGACAGGGGGGGGAATGAGCAGTTCTTC	CASSSSDRGGNEQFF
TRBV5-1	-	once	TRBJ2-5	14	TGCGCCAGCAGCCTCGGGTCGTACCAAGAGACCCAGTACTTC	CASSLGSYQETQYF
TRBV2	TRBD2	-	TRBJ2-3	14	TGTGCCAGCAACTCGGGAGGGGAGCTAGATACGCAGTATTTT	CASNSGGELDTQYF
TRBV6-1	-	-	TRBJ1-2	14	TGTGCCAGCAGTGAATATCCAGGGGACTATGGCTACACCTTC	CASSEYPGDYGYTF
TRBV7-2	-	-	TRBJ2-4	15	TGTGCCAGCAGCTTAGGGGCGTTAGGTGGAAACATTCAGTACTTC	CASSLGALGGNIQYF
TRBV21-1	-	-	TRBJ2-3	14	TGTGCCAGCAGCAGGCGGGGGACAACAGATACGCAGTATTTT	CASSRRGTTDTQYF
TRBV19	-	-	TRBJ2-2	11	TGTGCCAGTCGTTTCACCGGGGAGCTGTTTTTT	CASRFTGELFF
TRBV7-2	-	-	TRBJ1-3	14	TGTGCCAGCAGCCCAACCGGGACATTTAACACCATATATTTT	CASSPTGTFNTIYF
TRBV19	-	-	TRBJ1-1	16	TGTGCCAGTAGTATCACCCCAAGCGGTGTGAACACTGAAGCTTTCTTT	CASSITPSGVNTEAFF
TRBV28	-	-	TRBJ1-6	14	TGTGCCACTTATTCCAGGGGATTGAGTTCACCCCTCCACTTT	CATYSRGLSSPLHF
TRBV18	-	-	TRBJ1-1	14	TGTGCCAGCTCGGTAACAGACACGAACACTGAAGCTTTCTTT	CASSVTDTNTEAFF
TRBV2	-	once	TRBJ1-2	13	TGTGCCAGCATAAGAGGGTCCGAGAATGGCTACACCTTC	CASIRGSENGYTF